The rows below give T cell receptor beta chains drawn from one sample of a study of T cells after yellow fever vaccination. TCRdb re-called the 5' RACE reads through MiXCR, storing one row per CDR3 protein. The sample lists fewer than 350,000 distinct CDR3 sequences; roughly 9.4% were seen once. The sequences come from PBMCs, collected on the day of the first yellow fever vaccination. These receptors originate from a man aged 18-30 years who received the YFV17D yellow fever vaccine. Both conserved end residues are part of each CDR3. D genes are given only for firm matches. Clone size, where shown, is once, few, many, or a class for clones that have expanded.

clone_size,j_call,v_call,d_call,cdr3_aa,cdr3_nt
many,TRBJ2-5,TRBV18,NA,CASSPQGAGSETQYF,TGTGCCAGCTCACCACAGGGAGCAGGATCAGAGACCCAGTACTTC
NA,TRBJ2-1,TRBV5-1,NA,CASSEVVDNEQFF,TGCGCCAGCAGCGAAGTAGTAGACAATGAGCAGTTCTTC
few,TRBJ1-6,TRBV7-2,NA,CASSRPWNSPLHF,TGTGCCAGCAGCCGTCCGTGGAATTCACCCCTCCACTTT
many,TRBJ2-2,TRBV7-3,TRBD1,CASSLTDREAGELFF,TGTGCCAGCAGCTTAACGGACAGGGAGGCCGGGGAGCTGTTTTTT
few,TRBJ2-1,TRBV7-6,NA,CASSISGVNYEQFF,TGTGCCAGCAGCATATCCGGGGTGAACTATGAGCAGTTCTTC
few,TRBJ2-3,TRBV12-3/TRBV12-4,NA,CASSSAFGDTQYF,TGTGCCAGCAGTTCCGCGTTCGGAGATACGCAGTATTTT
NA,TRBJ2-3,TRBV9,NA,CASTSLGRGRTYTQYF,TGTGCCAGCACCTCTTTGGGGCGGGGCCGCACATATACGCAGTATTTT
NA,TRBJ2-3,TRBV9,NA,CASSAREGATDTQYF,TGTGCCAGCAGCGCGAGGGAGGGGGCCACAGATACGCAGTATTTT
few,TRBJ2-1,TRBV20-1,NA,CSARAGSYNEQFF,TGCAGTGCTAGGGCGGGCTCCTACAATGAGCAGTTCTTC
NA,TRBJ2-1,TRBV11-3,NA,CASSLGAHYNEQFF,TGTGCCAGCAGCTTGGGGGCCCATTACAATGAGCAGTTCTTC
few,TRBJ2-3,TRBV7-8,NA,CASAHTRGGRDTQYF,TGTGCCAGCGCCCACACTCGAGGGGGTCGCGATACGCAGTATTTT
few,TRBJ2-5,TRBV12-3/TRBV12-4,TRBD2,CASSSLSGLLDQETQYF,TGTGCCAGCAGTTCCCTCTCGGGACTACTAGACCAAGAGACCCAGTACTTC
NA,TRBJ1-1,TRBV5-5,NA,CASSFSGEGLIEAFF,TGTGCCAGCAGCTTCTCAGGGGAGGGTTTGATTGAAGCTTTCTTT
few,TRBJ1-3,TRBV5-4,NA,CASSTPQASGNTIYF,TGTGCCAGCAGCACCCCACAGGCTTCTGGAAACACCATATATTTT
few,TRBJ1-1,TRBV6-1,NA,CASSVMGGAGDGAFF,TGTGCCAGCAGTGTCATGGGGGGCGCGGGTGACGGCGCTTTCTTT
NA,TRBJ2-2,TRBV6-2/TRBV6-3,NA,CASSRPRGNTGELFF,TGTGCCAGCAGTCGGCCCAGAGGGAACACCGGGGAGCTGTTTTTT
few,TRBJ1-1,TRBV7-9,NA,CASSPEYRNTEAFF,TGTGCCAGCAGCCCGGAATACAGGAACACTGAAGCTTTCTTT
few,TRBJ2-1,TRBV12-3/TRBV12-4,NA,CASTHVAHEQFF,TGTGCCAGCACACACGTGGCGCATGAGCAGTTCTTC
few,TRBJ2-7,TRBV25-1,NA,CASSESPGRTSYEQYF,TGTGCCAGCAGTGAATCCCCGGGTCGAACTTCCTACGAGCAGTACTTC
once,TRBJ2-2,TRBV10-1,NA,CASKPSGFGELFF,TGCGCCAGCAAGCCTTCAGGGTTCGGGGAGCTGTTTTTT
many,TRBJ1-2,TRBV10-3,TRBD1,CAIRPGQGISGGYTF,TGTGCCATCAGGCCGGGACAGGGTATATCGGGAGGCTACACCTTC
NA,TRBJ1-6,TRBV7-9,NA,CASSSTGSPLHF,TGTGCCAGCAGCTCAACCGGATCACCCCTCCACTTT
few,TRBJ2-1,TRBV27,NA,CASTRGDRYNEQFF,TGTGCCAGCACCCGGGGGGACAGATACAATGAGCAGTTCTTC
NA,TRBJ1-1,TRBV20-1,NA,CSAARYRGTEAFF,TGCAGTGCGGCACGCTATCGGGGTACTGAAGCTTTCTTT
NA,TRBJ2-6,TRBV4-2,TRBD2,CASSKDSGGAPGANVLTF,TGTGCCAGCAGTAAAGATAGCGGGGGGGCTCCTGGGGCCAACGTCCTGACTTTC
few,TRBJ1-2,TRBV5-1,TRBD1,CASSLGSGGTYGYTF,TGCGCCAGCAGCTTGGGGTCAGGGGGCACCTATGGCTACACCTTC
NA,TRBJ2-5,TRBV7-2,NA,CASSSGLIAETQYF,TGTGCCAGCAGCTCCGGACTGATTGCGGAGACCCAGTACTTC
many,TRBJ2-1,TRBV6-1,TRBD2,CASSWGGSYNEQFF,TGTGCCAGCAGCTGGGGGGGCTCCTACAATGAGCAGTTCTTC
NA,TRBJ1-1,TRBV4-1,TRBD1,CASSQERGQNTEAFF,TGCGCCAGCAGCCAAGAAAGGGGGCAGAACACTGAAGCTTTCTTT
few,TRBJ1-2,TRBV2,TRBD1,CASRADRGHGYTF,TGTGCCAGCAGAGCCGACAGGGGTCATGGCTACACCTTC
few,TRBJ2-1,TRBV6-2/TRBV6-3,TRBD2,CASSQLAVSYNEQFF,TGTGCCAGCAGTCAACTAGCGGTCTCCTACAATGAGCAGTTCTTC
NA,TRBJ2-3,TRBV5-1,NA,CASSVGQPDTQYF,TGCGCCAGCAGCGTTGGACAACCAGATACGCAGTATTTT
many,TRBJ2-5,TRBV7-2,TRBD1,CASSRRDRGRQETQYF,TGTGCCAGCAGCCGACGGGACAGGGGTCGTCAAGAGACCCAGTACTTC
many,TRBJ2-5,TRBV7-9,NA,CASSPESGETQYF,TGTGCCAGCAGCCCGGAATCCGGGGAGACCCAGTACTTC
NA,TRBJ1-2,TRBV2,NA,CAIRQVINYGYTF,TGTGCCATAAGACAGGTTATTAACTATGGCTACACCTTC
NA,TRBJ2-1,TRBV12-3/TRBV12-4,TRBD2,CASTGGSNEQFF,TGTGCCAGCACCGGGGGGTCGAATGAGCAGTTCTTC
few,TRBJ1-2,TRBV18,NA,CASSPPSGTLFGYTF,TGTGCCAGCTCACCACCTTCCGGGACCCTCTTTGGCTACACCTTC
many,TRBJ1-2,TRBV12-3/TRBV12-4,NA,CASSLKGFGGYTF,TGTGCCAGCAGTTTAAAGGGATTTGGCGGCTACACCTTC
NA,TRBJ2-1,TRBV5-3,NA,CARKASRAAGYNEQFF,TGTGCCAGAAAGGCCAGTCGGGCAGCGGGCTACAATGAGCAGTTCTTC
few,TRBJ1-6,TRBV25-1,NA,CASSEFKGNSPLHF,TGTGCCAGCAGTGAATTTAAGGGGAATTCACCCCTCCACTTT
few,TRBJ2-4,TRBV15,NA,CATSRDRRALAKNIQYF,TGTGCCACCAGCAGAGATCGGAGGGCCCTAGCCAAAAACATTCAGTACTTC
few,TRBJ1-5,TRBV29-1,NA,CSVGSESGQPQHF,TGCAGCGTTGGATCTGAGAGCGGTCAGCCCCAGCATTTT
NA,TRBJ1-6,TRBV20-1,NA,CSARKGPGTSPLHF,TGCAGTGCTAGGAAGGGGCCGGGCACGTCACCCCTCCACTTT
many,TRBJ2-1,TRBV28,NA,CASMWQAIPGAPPRSYNEQFF,TGTGCCAGCATGTGGCAGGCTATTCCAGGGGCCCCCCCACGCTCCTACAATGAGCAGTTCTTC
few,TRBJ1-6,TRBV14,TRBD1,CASSHTGDVRGSPLHF,TGTGCCAGCAGCCACACAGGGGACGTACGAGGTTCACCCCTCCACTTT
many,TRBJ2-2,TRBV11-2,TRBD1,CASRPGQGTGELFF,TGTGCCAGTCGGCCGGGACAGGGAACCGGGGAGCTGTTTTTT
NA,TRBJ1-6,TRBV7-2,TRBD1,CASSFRQGPASPLHF,TGTGCCAGCAGCTTCCGACAGGGACCCGCATCACCCCTCCACTTT
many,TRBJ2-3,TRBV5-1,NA,CASSLGADTQYF,TGTGCCAGCAGCTTGGGGGCAGATACGCAGTATTTT
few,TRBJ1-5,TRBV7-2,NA,CASSLSGRSNQPQHF,TGTGCCAGCAGCTTGTCAGGACGGTCCAATCAGCCCCAGCATTTT
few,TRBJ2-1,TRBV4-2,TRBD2,CASSPKQPGLAGAEGRNEQFF,TGTGCCAGCAGCCCGAAACAACCGGGACTAGCGGGTGCCGAGGGGCGTAATGAGCAGTTCTTC
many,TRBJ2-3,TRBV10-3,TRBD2,CAISEGLAGAWGQYF,TGTGCCATCAGTGAAGGACTAGCGGGGGCCTGGGGGCAGTATTTT
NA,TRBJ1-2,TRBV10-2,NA,CATKGRGTGGYTF,TGCGCCACCAAAGGGCGGGGGACGGGAGGCTACACCTTC
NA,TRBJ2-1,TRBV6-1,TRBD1,CASRRDSPYNEQFF,TGTGCCAGCAGACGGGACAGTCCTTACAATGAGCAGTTCTTC
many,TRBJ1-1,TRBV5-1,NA,CASTDRQGMNTEAFF,TGCGCCAGCACTGATCGGCAGGGGATGAACACTGAAGCTTTCTTT
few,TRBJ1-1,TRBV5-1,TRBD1,CASSGGTGGWSTEAFF,TGCGCCAGCAGCGGAGGGACAGGGGGCTGGAGCACTGAAGCTTTCTTT
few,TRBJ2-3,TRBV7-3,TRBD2,CASSLTGLGVDTQYF,TGTGCCAGCAGCTTAACGGGACTAGGCGTGGATACGCAGTATTTT
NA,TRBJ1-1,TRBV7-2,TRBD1,CASSNRTGKAFF,TGTGCCAGCAGCAACCGGACAGGTAAAGCTTTCTTT
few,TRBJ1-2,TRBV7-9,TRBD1,CASSNRGIGYTF,TGTGCCAGCAGCAACAGGGGTATCGGCTACACCTTC
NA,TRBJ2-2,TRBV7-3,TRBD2,CASSNGLAGELFF,TGTGCCAGCAGCAATGGACTAGCCGGGGAGCTGTTTTTT